The 17 T cell receptor beta chains in this list originate from one sample, sequenced in a study of vaccination effects on CD4 cells after COVID-19. This table comes from immunoSEQ multiplex PCR, and its TCRdb copy is limited to in-frame clones, with some not included. The table includes roughly 59,000 clones, approximately 78% detected once. The antigens for these receptors are not known. Peptide-pool stimulation followed by sequencing identified expanded antigen-specific CD4+ clonotypes in the ViraFEST assay. Subsequent to a culture period of 10 days, CD4+ T cells were isolated. As their vaccination, participants received two doses of either BNT162b2 or mRNA-1273. The input for sequencing was CD4+ T cells from PBMCs cultured with HCoV-OC43 spike peptides, taken after COVID-19 vaccination. Subset in this sample: HCoV-OC43 spike overlapping peptide pool stimulation. These TCRs come from a human donor who received a COVID-19 vaccine.

This chain uses TRBV12-3 or TRBV12-4 with TRBJ1-2; D might be TRBD1 (5 bases). This CDR3 spans 13 amino acids. V was trimmed by 6 bases and J by 7 bases, leaving 15 bases between them. The CDR3, as DNA: TGTGCCAGCAGGGCTCAGGGAGGCGGTGGCTACACCTTC. This encodes CASRAQGGGGYTF.

V is TRBV30 and J is TRBJ1-2; no clear D gene. V lost 8 bases and J 4 bases, leaving 17 bases between the germline ends. Germline loops: CDR1 GTSNPN, CDR2 SVGIG (reference sequence). The CDR3 is 13 amino acids. The chain's CDR3 is CAVRPGNSYGYTF. CDR3 sequence (DNA): TGTGCCGTAAGACCGGGGAATTCCTATGGCTACACCTTC.

This clone was seen just once. The chain carries TRBV6-4 and TRBJ1-6; perhaps TRBD1 as D (6 bases). The CDR3 is made up of 15 amino acids. Trimming removed 6 bases at V and 8 bases at J, with 17 bases between. The germline V gene encodes CDR1 MRHNA and CDR2 SNTAGT. The DNA of the CDR3 is TGTGCCAGCAGACGGACTGTCGAGGGGGATTCACCCCTCCACTTT. Its translation: CASRRTVEGDSPLHF.

This chain joins TRBV3-1 (or the pseudogene TRBV3-2) and TRBJ1-4; D remains ambiguous. CDR1 is LGHDT, CDR2 YNNKEL, per germline (reference sequence). This CDR3 is 12 amino acids long. V was clipped by 6 bases and J by 7 bases, with 9 bases between them. CDR3 region: CASSGLGEKLFF. CDR3 coding DNA: TGTGCCAGCAGTGGGCTCGGTGAAAAACTGTTTTTT.

The rearrangement joins TRBV24-1 to TRBJ1-5, with a tentative D call TRBD1 (6 bases). The CDR3 length is 18 residues. Trimming cost V 0 bases and J 1 base, with 15 bases left between them. The V gene's germline CDR1 is KGHDR and CDR2 SFDVKD. The CDR3 reads CATSDLPRWGPSNQPQHF. The CDR3 DNA reads as TGTGCCACCAGTGATTTGCCGAGGTGGGGGCCGAGCAATCAGCCCCAGCATTTT.

The V and J genes are TRBV5-4 and TRBJ2-3; 7 nucleotides align to TRBD1. Germline assignment: CDR1 SGHNT and CDR2 YYREEE (reference sequence). The CDR3 loop spans 17 amino acids. Germline trimming cut 4 bases from V and 2 bases from J; bases unmatched to any gene: 13. The CDR3 nucleotides read TGTGCCAGCAGCCCGGATATAGGGGGACAGTTCACAGATACGCAGTATTTT. This codes for CASSPDIGGQFTDTQYF. Based on the CDR3 plus reference TRBV5-4 and TRBJ2-3, the full variable domain is ETGVTQSPTHLIKTRGQQVTLRCSSQSGHNTVSWYQQALGQGPQFIFQYYREEENGRGNFPPRFSGLQFPNYSSELNVNALELDDSALYLCASSPDIGGQFTDTQYFGPGTRLTVL.

The chain joins TRBV4-3 to TRBJ2-5; D gene unclear. The CDR3 loop spans 13 amino acids. V lost 3 bases and J 0 bases, leaving 5 bases between the germline ends. The germline gives CDR1 LGHNA, CDR2 YSLEER. The CDR3 spells CASSQANQETQYF. The CDR3 bases are TGCGCCAGCAGCCAGGCTAACCAAGAGACCCAGTACTTC.

The chain uses TRBV3-1 (or the pseudogene TRBV3-2) and TRBJ2-5, with TRBD2 matching over 9 bases. Trimming took 1 base from V and 0 from J; bases not matched to a gene: 9. The CDR3 runs to 18 residues. The germline V gene encodes CDR1 LGHDT and CDR2 YNNKEL (reference sequence). In DNA, the CDR3 is TGTGCCAGCAGCCAAGGTTTGCTGAGCGGGGGGTACCAAGAGACCCAGTACTTC. It is translated as CASSQGLLSGGYQETQYF.

The rearrangement links TRBV6-5 to TRBJ1-3; TRBD1 is a possible D gene (6 bases). V lost 8 bases to trimming and J lost 4 bases, with 18 bases between them. Germline CDR1 reads MNHEY; CDR2 reads SVGAGI. This CDR3 is built from 15 residues. As DNA, the CDR3 is TGTGCCAGCTCCAGCGCAGGGGCCGACGGAAACACCATATATTTT. This codes for CASSSAGADGNTIYF.

The chain combines TRBV5-1 with TRBJ1-1; no clear D. Germline V gives CDR1 SGHRS, CDR2 YFSETQ. Trimming shortened V by 0 bases and J by 2 bases, and 14 bases separated the two germline ends. The CDR3 totals 16 residues. In DNA form, the CDR3 reads TGCGCCAGCAGCTTGGCCTACCGGGTCCTAAACACTGAAGCTTTCTTT. Residues: CASSLAYRVLNTEAFF.

The rearrangement links TRBV29-1 to TRBJ2-5; D is uncertain. V was trimmed by 0 bases and J by 1 base, leaving 9 bases between them. The germline gives CDR1 SQVTM, CDR2 ANQGSEA. The CDR3 runs 14 residues. CDR3 nucleotides: TGCAGCGTTGAAGATCCACGCACCCAAGAGACCCAGTACTTC. Its protein product is CSVEDPRTQETQYF.

The V and J genes are TRBV4-1 and TRBJ1-4; the D is unclear. The germline CDR1 and CDR2 sequences are MGHRA and YSYEKL. The CDR3 runs to 17 residues. With 0 bases removed from V and 8 bases from J, the gap between germline ends came to 19 bases. The CDR3 region has the DNA TGCGCCAGCAGCCAAGAAAGGGTTAGCACAAGGAGGGAAAAACTGTTTTTT. Translation gives CASSQERVSTRREKLFF.

This clone turned up a few times. The chain carries TRBV11-1 and TRBJ1-5; the D is unclear. Germline V CDR1 and CDR2: SGHAT, FQDESV (reference sequence). The CDR3 length is 13 residues. The V gene lost 4 bases and the J gene lost 4 bases, with 8 bases spanning the gap. CDR3 region: CASSSDGNQPQHF. CDR3 nucleotide sequence: TGTGCCAGCAGCTCCGACGGGAATCAGCCCCAGCATTTT.

V usage is TRBV28 and J usage is TRBJ2-5; TRBD2 aligns across 11 bases. The CDR3 sequence is 15 residues long. The germline V gene encodes CDR1 MDHEN and CDR2 SYDVKM. Trimming removed 5 bases from V and 5 bases from J; junction bases left unmatched: 7. CDR3 nucleotides: TGTGCCAGCAGTCCGACTAGCGGGACGCGTGAGACCCAGTACTTC. It translates to CASSPTSGTRETQYF.

The rearrangement links TRBV11-3 to TRBJ2-7; 9 bases are a match to TRBD2. J gave up 1 base and V 3 bases, and 13 bases lay outside the gene matches. Germline CDR1 reads SGHNT; CDR2 reads YENEEA. CDR3 length: 18 amino acids. The chain's CDR3 is CASSFSQLQRGASYEQYV. Here the CDR3 DNA reads TGTGCCAGCAGCTTTAGCCAGCTCCAGCGGGGGGCGTCCTACGAGCAGTACGTC.

This chain connects TRBV7-2 to TRBJ1-2, with 7 bases fitting TRBD1. The V gene's germline CDR1 is SGHTA and CDR2 FQGNSA. This CDR3 is 15 amino acids long. The junction had 14 bases not matched to a gene; V was cut back by 5 bases and J by 8 bases. CDR3 in amino acids: CASSPYPGGVYGYTF. Here the CDR3 DNA reads TGTGCCAGCAGCCCATACCCAGGGGGGGTCTACGGCTACACCTTC. The complete variable domain, with remaining parts taken from reference TRBV7-2 and TRBJ1-2, reads GAGVSQSPSNKVTEKGKDVELRCDPISGHTALYWYRQSLGQGLEFLIYFQGNSAPDKSGLPSDRFSAERTGGSVSTLTIQRTQQEDSAVYLCASSPYPGGVYGYTFGSGTRLTVV.

In nucleotides, the CDR3 is TGTGCCAGCAGCGGGTCCCTAGCGGGGGGCACCGGGGAGCTGTTTTTT. This codes for CASSGSLAGGTGELFF. The chain recombines TRBV9 with TRBJ2-2; TRBD2 aligns across 11 bases. Germline V gene data show CDR1 as SGDLS and CDR2 as YYNGEE. The junction had 5 bases not matched to a gene; V was cut back by 3 bases and J by 4 bases. CDR3 length equals 16 residues.